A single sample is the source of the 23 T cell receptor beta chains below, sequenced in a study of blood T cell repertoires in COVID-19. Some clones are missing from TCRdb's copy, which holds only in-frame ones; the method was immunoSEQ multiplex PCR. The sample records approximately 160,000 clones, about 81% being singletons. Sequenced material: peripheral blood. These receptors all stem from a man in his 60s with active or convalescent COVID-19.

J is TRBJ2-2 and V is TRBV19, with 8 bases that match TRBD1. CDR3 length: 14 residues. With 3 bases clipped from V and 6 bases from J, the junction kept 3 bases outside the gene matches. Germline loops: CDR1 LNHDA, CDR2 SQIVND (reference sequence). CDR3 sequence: CASSIMDRAGELFF. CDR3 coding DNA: TGTGCCAGTAGTATCATGGACAGGGCCGGGGAGCTGTTTTTT.

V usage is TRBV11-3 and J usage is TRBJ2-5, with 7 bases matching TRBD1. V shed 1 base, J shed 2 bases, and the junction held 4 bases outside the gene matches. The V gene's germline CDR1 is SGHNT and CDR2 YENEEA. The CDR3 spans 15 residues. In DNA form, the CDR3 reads TGTGCCAGCAGCTTAGGGGGACAGCCGCAAGAGACCCAGTACTTC. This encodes CASSLGGQPQETQYF. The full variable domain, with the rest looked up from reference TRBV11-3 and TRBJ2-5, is EAGVVQSPRYKIIEKKQPVAFWCNPISGHNTLYWYLQNLGQGPELLIRYENEEAVDDSQLPKDRFSAERLKGVDSTLKIQPAELGDSAVYLCASSLGGQPQETQYFGPGTRLLVL.

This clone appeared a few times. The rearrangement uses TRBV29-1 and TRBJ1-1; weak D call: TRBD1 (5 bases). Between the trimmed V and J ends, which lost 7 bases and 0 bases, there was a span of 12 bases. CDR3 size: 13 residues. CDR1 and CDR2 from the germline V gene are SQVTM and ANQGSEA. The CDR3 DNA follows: TGCAGCGCGCTGGGGGGACTGAACACTGAAGCTTTCTTT. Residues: CSALGGLNTEAFF.

The DNA of the CDR3 is TGTGCCAGCAGCTTGACCGGGACTAGACAAGAGACCCAGTACTTC. It yields the protein CASSLTGTRQETQYF. The gene calls are TRBV7-8 and TRBJ2-5, with TRBD2 identical over 8 bases. Germline lookup yields CDR1 SGHVS and CDR2 FQNEAQ. V lost 3 bases, J lost 2 bases, and 5 bases stayed unmatched. CDR3 size: 15 residues.

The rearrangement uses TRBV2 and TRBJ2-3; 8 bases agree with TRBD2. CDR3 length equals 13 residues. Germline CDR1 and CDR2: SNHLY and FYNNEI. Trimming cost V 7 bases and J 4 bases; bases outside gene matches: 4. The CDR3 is CASNGLAADTQYF. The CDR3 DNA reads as TGTGCCAGCAACGGACTAGCTGCAGATACGCAGTATTTT.

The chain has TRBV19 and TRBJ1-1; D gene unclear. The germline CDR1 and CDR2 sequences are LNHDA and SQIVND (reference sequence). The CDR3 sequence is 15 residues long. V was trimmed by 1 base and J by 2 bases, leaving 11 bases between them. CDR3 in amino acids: CASSIGLGLNTEAFF. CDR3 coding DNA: TGTGCCAGTAGTATAGGGCTCGGACTAAACACTGAAGCTTTCTTT.

CDR3 amino acids: CASSVDGLGNTIYF. The CDR3 DNA reads as TGTGCCAGCAGCGTAGACGGGTTAGGAAACACCATATATTTT. The chain links TRBV9 to TRBJ1-3; D remains unclear. With 0 bases removed from V and 4 bases from J, the gap between germline ends came to 8 bases. Germline CDR1 and CDR2: SGDLS and YYNGEE. The length of the CDR3 is 14 residues.

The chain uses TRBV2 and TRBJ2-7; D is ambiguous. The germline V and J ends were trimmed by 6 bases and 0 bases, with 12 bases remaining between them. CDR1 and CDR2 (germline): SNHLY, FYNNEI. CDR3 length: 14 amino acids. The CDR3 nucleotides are TGTGCCAGCAGGCCCGGGTCGAGCTCCTACGAGCAGTACTTC. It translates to CASRPGSSSYEQYF.

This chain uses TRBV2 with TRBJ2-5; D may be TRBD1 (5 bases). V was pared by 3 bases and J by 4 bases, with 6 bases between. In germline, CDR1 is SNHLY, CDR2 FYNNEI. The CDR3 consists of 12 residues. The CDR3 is CASSDRGETQYF. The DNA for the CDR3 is TGTGCCAGCAGTGATAGGGGAGAGACCCAGTACTTC.

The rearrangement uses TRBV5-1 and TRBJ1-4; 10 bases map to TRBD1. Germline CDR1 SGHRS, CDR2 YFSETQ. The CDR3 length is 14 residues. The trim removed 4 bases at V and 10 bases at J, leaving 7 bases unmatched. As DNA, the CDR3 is TGCGCCAGCAGCCCAGGGACAGGGGTTGCAAAACTGTTTTTT. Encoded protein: CASSPGTGVAKLFF.

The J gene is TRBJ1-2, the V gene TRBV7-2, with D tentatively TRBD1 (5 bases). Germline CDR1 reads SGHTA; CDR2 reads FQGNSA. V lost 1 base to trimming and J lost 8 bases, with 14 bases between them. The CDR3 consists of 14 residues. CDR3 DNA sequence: TGTGCCAGCAGCTTAGTGGGCAGGGTGAAAGGCTACACCTTC. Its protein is CASSLVGRVKGYTF.

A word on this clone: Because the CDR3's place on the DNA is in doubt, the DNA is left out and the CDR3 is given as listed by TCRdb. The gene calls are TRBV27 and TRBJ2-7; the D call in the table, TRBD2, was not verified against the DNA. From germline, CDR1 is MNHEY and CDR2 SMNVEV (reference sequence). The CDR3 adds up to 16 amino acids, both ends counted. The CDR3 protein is CASSSSTSGETYEQYF.

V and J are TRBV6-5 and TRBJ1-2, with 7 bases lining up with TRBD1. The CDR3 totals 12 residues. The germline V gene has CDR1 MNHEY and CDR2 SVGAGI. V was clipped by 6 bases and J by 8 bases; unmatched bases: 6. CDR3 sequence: CASSKDRRGYTF. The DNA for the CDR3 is TGTGCCAGCAGCAAGGACAGGAGGGGCTACACCTTC.

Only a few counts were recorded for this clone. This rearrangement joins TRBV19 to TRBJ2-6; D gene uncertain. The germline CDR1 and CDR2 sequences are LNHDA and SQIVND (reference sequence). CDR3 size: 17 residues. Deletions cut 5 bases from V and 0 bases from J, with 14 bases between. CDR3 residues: CASSSRSSSSGANVLTF. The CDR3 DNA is TGTGCCAGTAGTTCTAGGTCCTCTAGCTCTGGGGCCAACGTCCTGACTTTC.

The CDR3 DNA is TGCGCCAGCAGCTTGGCCGGGGGGACAGGGTATCCCGGGGAGCTGTTTTTT. This translates into CASSLAGGTGYPGELFF. V and J are TRBV5-1 and TRBJ2-2, with TRBD1 identical over 9 bases. This CDR3 has 17 residues. Looked up from germline, CDR1 is SGHRS and CDR2 is YFSETQ. J gave up 6 bases and V 0 bases, and 9 bases lay outside the gene matches.

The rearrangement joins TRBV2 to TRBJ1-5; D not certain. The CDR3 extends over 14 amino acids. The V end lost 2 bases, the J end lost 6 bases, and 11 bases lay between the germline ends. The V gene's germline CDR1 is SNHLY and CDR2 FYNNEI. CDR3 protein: CASSESGEGQPQHF. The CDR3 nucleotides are TGTGCCAGCAGTGAATCCGGGGAGGGTCAGCCCCAGCATTTT.

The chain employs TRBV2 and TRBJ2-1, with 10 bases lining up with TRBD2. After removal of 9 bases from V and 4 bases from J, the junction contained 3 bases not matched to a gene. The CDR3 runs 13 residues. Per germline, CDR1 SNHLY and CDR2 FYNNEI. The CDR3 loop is CARQTSGYNEQFF. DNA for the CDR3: TGTGCCAGACAGACTAGCGGGTACAATGAGCAGTTCTTC.

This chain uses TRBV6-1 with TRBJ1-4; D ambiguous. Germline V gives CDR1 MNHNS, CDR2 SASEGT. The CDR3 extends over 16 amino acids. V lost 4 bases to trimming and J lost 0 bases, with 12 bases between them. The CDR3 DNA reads TGTGCCAGCAGTGCAGCATTCATTGCAACTAATGAAAAACTGTTTTTT. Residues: CASSAAFIATNEKLFF.

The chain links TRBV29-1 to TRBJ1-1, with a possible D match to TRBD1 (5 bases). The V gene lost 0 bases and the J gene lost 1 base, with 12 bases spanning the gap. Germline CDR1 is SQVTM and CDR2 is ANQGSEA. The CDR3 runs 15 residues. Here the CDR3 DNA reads TGCAGCGTTGAAGATCCAAAAGGACAGAACACTGAAGCTTTCTTT. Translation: CSVEDPKGQNTEAFF.

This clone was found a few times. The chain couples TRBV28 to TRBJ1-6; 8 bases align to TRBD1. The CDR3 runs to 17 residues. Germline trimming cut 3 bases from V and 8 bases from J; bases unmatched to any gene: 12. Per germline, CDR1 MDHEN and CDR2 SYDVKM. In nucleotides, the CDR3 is TGTGCCAGCAGTTTGCCCCAGGGACAGGCGGGGGATTCACCCCTCCACTTT. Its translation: CASSLPQGQAGDSPLHF.

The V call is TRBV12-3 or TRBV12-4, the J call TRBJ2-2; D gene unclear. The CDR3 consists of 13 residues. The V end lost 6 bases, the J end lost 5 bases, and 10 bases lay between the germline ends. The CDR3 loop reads CASRHTDTGELFF. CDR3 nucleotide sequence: TGTGCCAGCAGACATACAGATACCGGGGAGCTGTTTTTT.

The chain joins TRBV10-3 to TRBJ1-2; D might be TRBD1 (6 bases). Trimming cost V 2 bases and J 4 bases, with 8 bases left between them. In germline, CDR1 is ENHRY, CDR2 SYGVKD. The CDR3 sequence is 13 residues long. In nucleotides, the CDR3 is TGTGCCATCAGTGAGGGACAGTTCTATGGCTACACCTTC. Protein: CAISEGQFYGYTF.

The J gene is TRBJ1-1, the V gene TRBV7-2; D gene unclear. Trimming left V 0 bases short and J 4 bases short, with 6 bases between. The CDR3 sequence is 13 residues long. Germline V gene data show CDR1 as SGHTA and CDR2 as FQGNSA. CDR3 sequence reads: CASSLASGTEAFF. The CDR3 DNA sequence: TGTGCCAGCAGCTTAGCCAGTGGCACTGAAGCTTTCTTT.